This T cell receptor beta chain stems from a study of cytomegalovirus exposure and HLA in healthy donors. Sampled while nominally healthy, donors likely had unrecorded immune exposures. Findings and limits, study-wide: In a later analysis, at a false discovery rate of 0.05, some 17,000 TCR beta sequences were associated with HLA alleles. In a later analysis, TCR beta V- and J-gene trimming was associated with a missense DCLRE1C variant.

Use of 60 Vbeta and 13 Jbeta primers characterized the PCR. Per the original methods: Roughly 10 million shared chains were among around 78 million unique TCR beta chains counted in a later analysis. The table came from immunoSEQ multiplex PCR; TCRdb's copy has only in-frame clones and leaves some out. The V and J calls and clone size were taken over from that table, and D and trimming were inferred from the DNA. The sample spans 150,000 to 200,000 clones; the ten largest clones claim 2% to 2.5%. V lost 4 bases to trimming and J lost 5 bases, with 16 bases between them. The V gene's germline CDR1 is SNHLY and CDR2 FYNNEI. The CDR3 contains 15 residues. Note on this clone: Its target is unknown.

The clonotype comes from a man between 25 and 39 years old in good health and CMV-seronegative. The V and J genes are TRBV2 and TRBJ2-3, with D possibly matching TRBD1 (8 bases). Source material: PBMCs. In nucleotides, the CDR3 is TGTGCCAGCAGTGTTCGTACAGGGGGGGGAGATACGCAGTATTTT. Residues: CASSVRTGGGDTQYF.